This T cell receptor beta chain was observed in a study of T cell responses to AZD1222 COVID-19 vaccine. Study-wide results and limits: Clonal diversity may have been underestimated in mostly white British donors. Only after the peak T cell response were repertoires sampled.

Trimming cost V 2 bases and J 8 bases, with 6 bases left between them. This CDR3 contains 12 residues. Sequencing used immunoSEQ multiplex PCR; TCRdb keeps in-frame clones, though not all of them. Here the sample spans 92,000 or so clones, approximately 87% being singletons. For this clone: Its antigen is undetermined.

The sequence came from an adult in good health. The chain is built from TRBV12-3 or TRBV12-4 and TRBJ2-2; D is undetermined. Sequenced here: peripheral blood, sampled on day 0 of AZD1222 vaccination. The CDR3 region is CASSLRPGELFF. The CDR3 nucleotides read TGTGCCAGCAGTTTAAGACCAGGGGAGCTGTTTTTT.